The clone carrying this T cell receptor (beta chain) was seen a few times. Vbeta (60) and Jbeta (13) primers were used in the PCR. Here immunoSEQ multiplex PCR was the method, and the copy in TCRdb shows in-frame clones only, minus some. The sample lists 95,000 to 100,000 clones, about 80% occurring once. This record belongs to a study of cytomegalovirus exposure and HLA in healthy donors. The wider study: About 180 million T cells yielded 110 million or so unique TCR beta sequences in earlier analysis.

The material sequenced was PBMCs. The clonotype comes from a man aged 35 to 55 in good health and CMV-seronegative.

The CDR3: CASSTPRDTREAFF. The CDR3 DNA sequence: TGTGCCAGCTCAACTCCCCGGGACACCCGAGAAGCTTTCTTT. The chain is built from TRBV27 and TRBJ1-1; perhaps TRBD1 as D (6 bases). With 8 bases removed from V and 8 bases from J, the gap between germline ends came to 21 bases. CDR1 and CDR2 (germline): MNHEY, SMNVEV (reference sequence). This CDR3 contains 14 residues.